This entry lists 6 T cell receptor beta chains sequenced from one sample in a study of OX40 agonist ivuxolimab in advanced cancers. The library came from the immunoSEQ multiplex PCR assay. This is the immuneACCESS table as TCRdb keeps it, with only in-frame sequences that have V and J called. A part of the clones is gone; compared with another copy, unresolved V genes explain less than half, and the rest is unexplained. This sample gives approximately 92,000 clones in total; less than 95% of them show up just once. Jointly, the top ten make up 0.15% to 0.2% of the sample. Here the sequenced sample was CD4+ or CD8+ T cells sorted from blood, taken in a trial of the OX40 agonist ivuxolimab. These receptors originate from an adult with an advanced solid tumor such as melanoma, head and neck, liver or kidney cancer.

The chain couples TRBV28 to TRBJ2-7; D remains unclear. V was clipped by 7 bases and J by 3 bases, with 7 bases between them. CDR1 is MDHEN, CDR2 SYDVKM, per germline. There are 11 residues in the CDR3. CDR3 in DNA: TGTGCCAGCACGGACCGCTACGAGCAGTACTTC. It codes for CASTDRYEQYF.

This rearrangement joins TRBV6-1 to TRBJ1-6; D may be TRBD1 (5 bases). The V and J ends lost 4 bases and 10 bases respectively, with 14 bases between them. The CDR3 spans 14 residues. Germline CDR1 and CDR2: MNHNS and SASEGT. In DNA form, the CDR3 reads TGTGCCAGCAGTGGGGGACGGAGGAACTCACCCCTCCACTTT. This encodes CASSGGRRNSPLHF.

The gene calls are TRBV4-2 and TRBJ2-1, with D maybe TRBD2 (6 bases). The CDR3 sequence is 15 residues long. The germline CDR1 and CDR2 sequences are LGHNA and YNFKEQ. V was trimmed by 1 base and J by 5 bases, leaving 12 bases between them. CDR3: CASSQGTTKDNEQFF. CDR3 sequence (DNA): TGTGCCAGCAGCCAAGGGACTACCAAAGACAATGAGCAGTTCTTC.

The DNA for the CDR3 is TGTGCCAGCAGCGTAGGACAGAACTATGGCTACACCTTC. It is translated as CASSVGQNYGYTF. The V call is TRBV9, the J call TRBJ1-2; the D gene is possibly TRBD1 (5 bases). The CDR3 runs 13 residues. The germline gives CDR1 SGDLS, CDR2 YYNGEE. V dropped 0 bases and J dropped 2 bases, with 5 bases sitting between them.

V and J are TRBV18 and TRBJ1-1, with TRBD1 matching 7 bases. The V and J ends lost 2 bases and 2 bases, in that order; junction bases with no gene match: 5. This CDR3 comprises 15 residues. Germline CDR1 reads KGHSH; CDR2 reads LQKENI. CDR3 loop: CASSPDRASNTEAFF. Written as DNA, the CDR3 is TGTGCCAGCTCACCAGACAGGGCTAGTAACACTGAAGCTTTCTTT.

This clone was detected a few times. This rearrangement joins TRBV28 to TRBJ2-3; weak D call: TRBD2 (6 bases). V dropped 10 bases and J dropped 0 bases, with 11 bases sitting between them. This CDR3 has 13 residues. Germline V gene lookup returns CDR1 MDHEN and CDR2 SYDVKM. CDR3: CATQRASTDTQYF. The CDR3 DNA sequence: TGTGCCACCCAGCGGGCCAGCACAGATACGCAGTATTTT.